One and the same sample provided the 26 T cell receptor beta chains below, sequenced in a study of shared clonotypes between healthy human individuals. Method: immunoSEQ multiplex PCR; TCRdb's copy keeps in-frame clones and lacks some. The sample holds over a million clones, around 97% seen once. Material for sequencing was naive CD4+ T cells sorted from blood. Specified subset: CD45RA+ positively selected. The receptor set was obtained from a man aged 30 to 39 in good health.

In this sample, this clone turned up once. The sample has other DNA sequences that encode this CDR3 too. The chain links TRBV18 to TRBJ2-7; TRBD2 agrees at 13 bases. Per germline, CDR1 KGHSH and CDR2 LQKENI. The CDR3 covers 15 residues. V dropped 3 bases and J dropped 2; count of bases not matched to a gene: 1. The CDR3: CASSPGLAGAYEQYF. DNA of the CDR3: TGTGCCAGCTCACCTGGACTAGCGGGAGCCTACGAGCAGTACTTC.

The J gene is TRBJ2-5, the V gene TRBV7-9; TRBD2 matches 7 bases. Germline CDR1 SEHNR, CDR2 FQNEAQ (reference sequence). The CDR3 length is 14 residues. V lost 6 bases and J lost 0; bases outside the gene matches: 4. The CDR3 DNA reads TGTGCCAGCAGAGGGAGGGAGGACCAAGAGACCCAGTACTTC. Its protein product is CASRGREDQETQYF.

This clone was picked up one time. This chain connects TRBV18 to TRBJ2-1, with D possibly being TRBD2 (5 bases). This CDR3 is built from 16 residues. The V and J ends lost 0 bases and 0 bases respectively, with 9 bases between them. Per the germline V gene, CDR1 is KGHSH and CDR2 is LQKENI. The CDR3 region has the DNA TGTGCCAGCTCACCACCGGGAGACTACTCCTACAATGAGCAGTTCTTC. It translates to CASSPPGDYSYNEQFF.

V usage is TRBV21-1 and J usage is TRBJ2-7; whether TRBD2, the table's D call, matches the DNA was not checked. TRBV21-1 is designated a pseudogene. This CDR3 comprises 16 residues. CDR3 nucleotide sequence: TGTGCCAGCAGCAAAGTACTAGCGGGGAACTCCTACGAGCAGTACTTC. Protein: CASSKVLAGNSYEQYF.

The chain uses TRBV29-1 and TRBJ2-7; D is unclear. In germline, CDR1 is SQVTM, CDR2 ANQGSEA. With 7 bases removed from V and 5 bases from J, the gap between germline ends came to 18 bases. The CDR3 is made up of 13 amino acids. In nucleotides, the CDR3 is TGCAGCGGCAAGAATCAGTTGTGGGACGAGCAGTACTTC. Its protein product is CSGKNQLWDEQYF.

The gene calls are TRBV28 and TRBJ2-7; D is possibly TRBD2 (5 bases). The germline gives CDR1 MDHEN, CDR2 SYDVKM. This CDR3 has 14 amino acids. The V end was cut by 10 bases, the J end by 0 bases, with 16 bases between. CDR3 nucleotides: TGTGCCACCCGGGTAGCGAGGAGCTCCTACGAGCAGTACTTC. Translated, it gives CATRVARSSYEQYF.

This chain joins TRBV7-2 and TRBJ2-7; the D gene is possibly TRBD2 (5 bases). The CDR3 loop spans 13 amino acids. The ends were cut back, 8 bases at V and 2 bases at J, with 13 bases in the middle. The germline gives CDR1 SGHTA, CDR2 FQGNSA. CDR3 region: CASRWAGTYEQYF. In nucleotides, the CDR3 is TGTGCCAGCCGTTGGGCGGGCACCTACGAGCAGTACTTC.

CDR3 amino acids: CASNRVPGQGAVSTDTQYF. The CDR3 region has the DNA TGTGCCAGCAATCGGGTCCCGGGACAGGGGGCGGTTAGCACAGATACGCAGTATTTT. This chain uses TRBV28 with TRBJ2-3; 12 bases are shared with TRBD1. The CDR3 has 19 amino acids. CDR1 is MDHEN and CDR2 is SYDVKM in the germline V gene. V dropped 7 bases and J dropped 0; count of bases not matched to a gene: 14.

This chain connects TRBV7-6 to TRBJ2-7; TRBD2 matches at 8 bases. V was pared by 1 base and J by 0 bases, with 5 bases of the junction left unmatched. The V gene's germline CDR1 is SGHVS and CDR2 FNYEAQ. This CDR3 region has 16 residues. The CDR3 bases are TGTGCCAGCAGCTTAGGCGGGAGGACTATCTCCTACGAGCAGTACTTC. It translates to CASSLGGRTISYEQYF.

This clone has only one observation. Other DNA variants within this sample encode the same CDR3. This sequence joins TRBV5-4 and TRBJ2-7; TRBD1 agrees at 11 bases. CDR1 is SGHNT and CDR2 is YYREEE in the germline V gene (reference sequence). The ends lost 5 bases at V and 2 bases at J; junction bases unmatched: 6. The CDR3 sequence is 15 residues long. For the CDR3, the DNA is TGTGCCAGCAGTCTACCGGGACAGGGGGCCTACGAGCAGTACTTC. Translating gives CASSLPGQGAYEQYF.

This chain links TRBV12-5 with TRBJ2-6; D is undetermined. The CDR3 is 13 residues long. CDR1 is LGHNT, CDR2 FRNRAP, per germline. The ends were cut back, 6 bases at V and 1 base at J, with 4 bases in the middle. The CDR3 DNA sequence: TGTGCTAGTGGCAAATCTGGGGCCAACGTCCTGACTTTC. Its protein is CASGKSGANVLTF.

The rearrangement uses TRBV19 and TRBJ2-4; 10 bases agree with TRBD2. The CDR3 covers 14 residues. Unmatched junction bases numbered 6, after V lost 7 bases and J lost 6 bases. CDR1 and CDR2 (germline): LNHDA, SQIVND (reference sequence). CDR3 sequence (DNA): TGTGCCAGTAATCGAGCGGGAGGGGGAAACATTCAGTACTTC. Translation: CASNRAGGGNIQYF.

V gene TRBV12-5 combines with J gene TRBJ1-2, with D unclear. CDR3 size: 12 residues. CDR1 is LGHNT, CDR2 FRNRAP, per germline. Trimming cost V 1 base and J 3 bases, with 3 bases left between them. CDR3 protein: CASGLEHYGYTF. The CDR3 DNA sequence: TGTGCTAGTGGTTTGGAACACTATGGCTACACCTTC. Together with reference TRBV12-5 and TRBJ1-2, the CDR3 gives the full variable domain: DARVTQTPRHKVTEMGQEVTMRCQPILGHNTVFWYRQTMMQGLELLAYFRNRAPLDDSGMPKDRFSAEMPDATLATLKIQPSEPRDSAVYFCASGLEHYGYTFGSGTRLTVV.

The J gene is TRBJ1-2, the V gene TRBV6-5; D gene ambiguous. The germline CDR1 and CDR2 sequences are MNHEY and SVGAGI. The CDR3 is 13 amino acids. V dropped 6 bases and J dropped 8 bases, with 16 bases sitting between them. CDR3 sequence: CASRTLELGGYTF. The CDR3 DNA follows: TGTGCCAGCAGAACCCTTGAGCTCGGGGGCTACACCTTC.

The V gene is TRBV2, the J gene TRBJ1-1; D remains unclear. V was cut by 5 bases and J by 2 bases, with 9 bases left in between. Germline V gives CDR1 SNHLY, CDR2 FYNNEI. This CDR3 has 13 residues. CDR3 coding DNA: TGTGCCAGCAGTTCGGGATCCAACACTGAAGCTTTCTTT. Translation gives CASSSGSNTEAFF.

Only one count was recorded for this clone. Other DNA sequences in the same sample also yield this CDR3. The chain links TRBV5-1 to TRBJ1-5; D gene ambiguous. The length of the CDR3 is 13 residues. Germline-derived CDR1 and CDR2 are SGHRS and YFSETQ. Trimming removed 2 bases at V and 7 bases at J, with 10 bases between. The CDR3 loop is CASSLDGNQPQHF. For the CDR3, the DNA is TGCGCCAGCAGCTTAGACGGAAACCAGCCCCAGCATTTT.

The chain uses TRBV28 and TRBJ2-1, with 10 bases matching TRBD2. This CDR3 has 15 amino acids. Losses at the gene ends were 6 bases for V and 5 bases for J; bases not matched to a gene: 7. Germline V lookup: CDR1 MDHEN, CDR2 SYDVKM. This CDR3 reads CASSPGLADNNEQFF. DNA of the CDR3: TGTGCCAGCAGCCCTGGACTAGCGGACAACAATGAGCAGTTCTTC.

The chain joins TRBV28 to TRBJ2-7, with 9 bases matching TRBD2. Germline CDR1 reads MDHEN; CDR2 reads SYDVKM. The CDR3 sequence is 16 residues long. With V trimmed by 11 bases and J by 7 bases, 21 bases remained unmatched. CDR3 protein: CAGSNGGRASLVEQYF. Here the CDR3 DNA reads TGTGCCGGGTCGAATGGCGGGAGGGCCAGTTTGGTTGAGCAGTACTTC.

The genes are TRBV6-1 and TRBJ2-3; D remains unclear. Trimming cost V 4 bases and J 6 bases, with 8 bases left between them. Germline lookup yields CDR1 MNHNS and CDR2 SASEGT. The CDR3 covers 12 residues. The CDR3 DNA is TGTGCCAGCAGTGTCCTCGGGGATACGCAGTATTTT. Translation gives CASSVLGDTQYF.

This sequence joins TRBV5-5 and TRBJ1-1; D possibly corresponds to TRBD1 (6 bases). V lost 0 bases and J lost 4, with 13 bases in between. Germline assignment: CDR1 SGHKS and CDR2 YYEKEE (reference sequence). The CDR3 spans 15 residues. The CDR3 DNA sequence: TGTGCCAGCAGCTTGGCAGGGGCGCTTCTCACTGAAGCTTTCTTT. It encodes CASSLAGALLTEAFF.

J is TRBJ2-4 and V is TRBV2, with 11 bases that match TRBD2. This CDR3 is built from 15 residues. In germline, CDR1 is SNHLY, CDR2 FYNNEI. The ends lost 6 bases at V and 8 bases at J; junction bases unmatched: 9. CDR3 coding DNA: TGTGCCAGCAGGCGGACTAGCGGGTTTGGGGACATTCAGTACTTC. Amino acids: CASRRTSGFGDIQYF.

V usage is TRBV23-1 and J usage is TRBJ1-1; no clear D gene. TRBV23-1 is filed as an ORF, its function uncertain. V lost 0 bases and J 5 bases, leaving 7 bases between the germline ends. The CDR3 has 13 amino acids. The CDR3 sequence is CASSQSQETEAFF. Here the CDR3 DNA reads TGCGCCAGCAGTCAATCTCAGGAGACTGAAGCTTTCTTT.

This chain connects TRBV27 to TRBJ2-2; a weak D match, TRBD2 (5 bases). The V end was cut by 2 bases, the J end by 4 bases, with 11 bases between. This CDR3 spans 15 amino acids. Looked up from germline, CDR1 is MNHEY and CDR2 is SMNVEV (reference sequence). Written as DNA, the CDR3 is TGTGCCAGCAGTTTAGGTCAGGCGGGCACCGGGGAGCTGTTTTTT. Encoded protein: CASSLGQAGTGELFF.

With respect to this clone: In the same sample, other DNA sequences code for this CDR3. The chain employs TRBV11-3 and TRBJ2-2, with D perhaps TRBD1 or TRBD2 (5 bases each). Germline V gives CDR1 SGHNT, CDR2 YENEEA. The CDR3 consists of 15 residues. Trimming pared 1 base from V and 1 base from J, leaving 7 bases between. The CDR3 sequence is CASSLGGRNTGELFF. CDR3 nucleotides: TGTGCCAGCAGCTTAGGGGGGAGGAACACCGGGGAGCTGTTTTTT.

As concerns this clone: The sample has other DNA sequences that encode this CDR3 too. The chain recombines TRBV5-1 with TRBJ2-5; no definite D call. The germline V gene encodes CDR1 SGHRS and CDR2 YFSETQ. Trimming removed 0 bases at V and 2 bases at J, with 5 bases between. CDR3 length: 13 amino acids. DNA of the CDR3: TGCGCCAGCAGCTTGGGCTGGCAAGAGACCCAGTACTTC. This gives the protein CASSLGWQETQYF.

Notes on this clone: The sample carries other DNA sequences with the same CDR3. The CDR3 sequence: CATRDRGTETQYF. In DNA, the CDR3 is TGTGCCACCAGGGACAGGGGAACAGAGACCCAGTACTTC. The rearrangement joins TRBV19 to TRBJ2-5; 10 bases align to TRBD1. With V trimmed by 10 bases and J by 4 bases, 6 bases remained unmatched. The CDR3 has 13 residues. The germline gives CDR1 LNHDA, CDR2 SQIVND (reference sequence).